What follows are 11 T cell receptor beta chains derived from one specimen sequenced in a study of tumor-infiltrating lymphocytes in primary liver carcinoma. Unsorted whole blood supplied the blood RNA, and germline DNA was isolated too. The template, about 500 ng total RNA, yielded TCR beta cDNA made with a constant-region primer. The TCR beta library was amplified through three nested multiplex PCR rounds in a modified ARM-PCR procedure. Two initial PCR rounds of roughly 10 cycles each paired TRBV1-TRBV30 forward primers with a C-beta reverse primer. Using its own MiXCR run on the multiplex PCR reads, TCRdb lists one record per CDR3 protein. The sample lists fewer than 350,000 distinct CDR3 sequences, approximately 64% occurring once. The sample comprised peripheral blood. The receptors were sampled from a man aged 35-49 years with primary liver carcinoma and hepatitis B virus infection.

Here the CDR3 DNA reads TGTGCCAGCAGCTACGGGCCGTCACACTATGGCTACACCTTC. Translation: CASSYGPSHYGYTF. This chain uses TRBV28 with TRBJ1-2, with unresolved D. The CDR3 is 14 residues long. Germline V gives CDR1 MDHEN, CDR2 SYDVKM. Trimming removed 6 bases at V and 3 bases at J, with 14 bases between.

For this clonotype: Given the absence of the conserved phenylalanine or tryptophan at the CDR3 end, a read error is likely. The J gene is TRBJ1-1, the V gene TRBV30; D may be TRBD1 (6 bases). The V end was cut by 1 base, the J end by 1 base, with 7 bases between. The CDR3 is 13 amino acids. From germline, CDR1 is GTSNPN and CDR2 SVGIG (reference sequence). The CDR3 spells CAWSAGQNTEAFL. The DNA of the CDR3 is TGTGCCTGGAGTGCGGGACAGAACACTGAAGCTTTCTTG.

In its sample, this clonotype was seen a few times. The chain is built from TRBV5-1 and TRBJ2-1; 11 nucleotides line up with TRBD2. With 2 bases clipped from V and 7 bases from J, the junction kept 8 bases outside the gene matches. CDR3 length: 16 amino acids. Per germline, CDR1 SGHRS and CDR2 YFSETQ. The CDR3 here is CASSLPGTSGNNEQFF. The CDR3 nucleotides read TGCGCCAGCAGCTTACCCGGGACTAGCGGCAATAATGAGCAGTTCTTC.

Here the CDR3 DNA reads TGCGCAAACAGCCGGGAGCCGGGACTTGCAGAGACCCAGTACTTC. It specifies CANSREPGLAETQYF. The gene calls are TRBV4-1 and TRBJ2-5, with D perhaps matching TRBD2 (6 bases). Germline V gives CDR1 MGHRA, CDR2 YSYEKL. The CDR3 is made up of 15 amino acids.

This clonotype showed up many times. The chain is built from TRBV14 and TRBJ1-3; unclear D gene. The germline V gene encodes CDR1 SGHDN and CDR2 FVKESK. Between the trimmed V and J ends, which lost 4 bases and 3 bases, there was a span of 10 bases. The CDR3 contains 14 residues. In nucleotides, the CDR3 is TGTGCCAGCAGCCTCCCCGCGATTGGAAACACCATATATTTT. This translates into CASSLPAIGNTIYF.

A remark on this clonotype: Mismatch with germline at one junction end may stem from a read error. The gene calls are TRBV11-1 and TRBJ2-3; no definite D call. Germline V gives CDR1 SGHAT, CDR2 FQDESV (reference sequence). The CDR3 consists of 12 residues. The CDR3 coding sequence is TGTGCCGGCAGTTTAGTTTCAGATACGCAGTATTTT. Protein: CAGSLVSDTQYF.

This clonotype was observed a single time. The junction departs from the called germline gene at one end, perhaps through a read error. The gene calls are TRBV11-2 and TRBJ2-1, with TRBD1 matching over 8 bases. CDR1 and CDR2 (germline): SGHAT, FQNNGV. The CDR3 sequence is 15 residues long. CDR3: CASSLGTGTHNEEFF. The CDR3 bases are TGTGCCAGTAGCTTAGGGACAGGAACACACAATGAGGAGTTCTTC.

Only a few counts were recorded for this clonotype. The chain couples TRBV5-1 to TRBJ2-1, with D uncertain. The CDR3 runs to 15 residues. V lost 0 bases to trimming and J lost 3 bases, with 10 bases between them. Germline V gene lookup returns CDR1 SGHRS and CDR2 YFSETQ. The CDR3 here is CASSLDEGHYNEQFF. The CDR3 nucleotides read TGCGCCAGCAGCTTGGATGAAGGGCACTACAATGAGCAGTTCTTC.

With regard to this clonotype: A read error may produce the germline difference seen at one junction end. The genes are TRBV11-2 and TRBJ2-1; tentative D call: TRBD1 (5 bases). Germline values: CDR1 SGHAT, CDR2 FQNNGV. The length of the CDR3 is 15 residues. CDR3 amino acids: CASSLGHGAYNDQSF. CDR3 in DNA: TGTGCCAGCAGCTTAGGACATGGGGCCTACAATGATCAGTCCTTC.

The chain joins TRBV11-1 to TRBJ2-3; D is unclear. Germline V gene sequence: CDR1 SGHAT, CDR2 FQDESV (reference sequence). This CDR3 comprises 15 residues. Trimming cost V 2 bases and J 0 bases, with 9 bases left between them. Here the CDR3 DNA reads TGTGCCAGCAGCTTACTGATCATAAGCACAGATACGCAGTATTTT. This translates into CASSLLIISTDTQYF. Combining the CDR3 with reference TRBV11-1 and TRBJ2-3 gives the whole variable domain EAEVAQSPRYKITEKSQAVAFWCDPISGHATLYWYRQILGQGPELLVQFQDESVVDDSQLPKDRFSAERLKGVDSTLKIQPAELGDSAMYLCASSLLIISTDTQYFGPGTRLTVL.

Note on this clonotype: The junction differs from germline at one of its ends, possibly a read error. J is TRBJ2-7 and V is TRBV12-3 or TRBV12-4; D unresolved. The CDR3 runs 13 residues. For the CDR3, the DNA is TGTACCAGCAGTTTGATCAACACCTACGAGCAGTACTTC. It specifies CTSSLINTYEQYF.